Below, 16 T cell receptor beta chains from the same sample are listed, as sequenced in a study of blood T cell repertoires in COVID-19. Clones were read by immunoSEQ multiplex PCR, and TCRdb kept only the in-frame ones, dropping some. The data hold 150,000 to 200,000 clones, with 86% observed a single time. The sample was peripheral blood. Source of these receptors: a woman aged 55 to 70 with COVID-19, enrolled during active disease.

In its sample, this clone was seen once. This rearrangement joins TRBV13 to TRBJ1-2, with TRBD1 as a possible D gene (5 bases). In germline, CDR1 is PRHDT, CDR2 FYEKMQ (reference sequence). V lost 4 bases and J lost 1, with 16 bases in between. The length of the CDR3 is 16 residues. The CDR3 is CASSSRVDRSNYGYTF. DNA of the CDR3: TGTGCCAGCAGCTCCAGGGTGGACCGAAGTAACTATGGCTACACCTTC.

The V gene is TRBV7-9, the J gene TRBJ1-5, with TRBD1 identical over 7 bases. Per the germline V gene, CDR1 is SEHNR and CDR2 is FQNEAQ (reference sequence). This CDR3 is 15 amino acids long. V shed 3 bases, J shed 3 bases, and the junction held 5 bases outside the gene matches. The CDR3 loop reads CASSFTGVDNQPQHF. The CDR3, as DNA: TGTGCCAGCAGCTTTACAGGGGTGGACAATCAGCCCCAGCATTTT.

The chain carries TRBV4-1 and TRBJ2-1, with 9 bases that match TRBD2. Per germline, CDR1 MGHRA and CDR2 YSYEKL. V lost 4 bases, J lost 10 bases, and 14 bases stayed unmatched. The CDR3 runs to 16 residues. The CDR3 loop reads CASSPPGAGGPPEQFF. CDR3 DNA: TGCGCCAGCAGCCCACCCGGGGCGGGAGGGCCCCCGGAGCAGTTCTTC.

This sequence joins TRBV5-1 and TRBJ2-2; D may be TRBD2 (7 bases). Germline CDR1 SGHRS, CDR2 YFSETQ. The CDR3 contains 17 residues. V was cut by 6 bases and J by 2 bases, with 20 bases left in between. In DNA form, the CDR3 reads TGCGCCAGCACGTTAGCCTACAGGGAGGGTAACACCGGGGAGCTGTTTTTT. It yields the protein CASTLAYREGNTGELFF.

This chain joins TRBV19 and TRBJ2-2; 8 bases line up with TRBD1. The V gene end was trimmed by 1 base and the J gene end by 16 bases; junction bases not matched to a gene: 2. Germline V gives CDR1 LNHDA, CDR2 SQIVND (reference sequence). The CDR3 consists of 11 residues. Here the CDR3 reads CASSIGTGRFF. For the CDR3, the DNA is TGTGCCAGTAGTATAGGGACAGGGCGGTTTTTT. Variable domain in full (rest from reference TRBV19 and TRBJ2-2): DGGITQSPKYLFRKEGQNVTLSCEQNLNHDAMYWYRQDPGQGLRLIYYSQIVNDFQKGDIAEGYSVSREKKESFPLTVTSAQKNPTAFYLCASSIGTGRFFGEGSRLTVL.

This chain uses TRBV5-4 with TRBJ1-1, with 11 positions matching TRBD1. CDR1 is SGHNT and CDR2 is YYREEE in the germline V gene (reference sequence). CDR3 length equals 15 residues. The junction had 2 bases not matched to a gene; V was cut back by 0 bases and J by 4 bases. The DNA for the CDR3 is TGTGCCAGCAGCTTGGCCGGGACAGGGGGCACTGAAGCTTTCTTT. Amino acids: CASSLAGTGGTEAFF.

The DNA of the CDR3 is TGTGCCAGCAGTTACAAGGGGACACCTCCTAACTATGGCTACACCTTC. Its protein product is CASSYKGTPPNYGYTF. This sequence joins TRBV6-5 and TRBJ1-2; maybe TRBD1 (6 bases). Germline values: CDR1 MNHEY, CDR2 SVGAGI. Trimming cost V 2 bases and J 0 bases, with 13 bases left between them. The CDR3 has 16 amino acids.

This clone came up a few times. The rearrangement links TRBV6-4 to TRBJ2-3; D might be TRBD1 (8 bases). Germline V gene data show CDR1 as MRHNA and CDR2 as SNTAGT. V was shortened by 4 bases and J by 6 bases, with 17 bases between the two germline ends. The CDR3 is 15 amino acids. The CDR3 loop is CASSGTGGGSDTQYF. CDR3 sequence (DNA): TGTGCCAGCAGTGGCACAGGGGGAGGGTCGGATACGCAGTATTTT.

The chain recombines TRBV19 with TRBJ1-2; 8 bases line up with TRBD1. CDR3 length equals 15 residues. Trimming at V came to 5 bases and at J to 8 bases, leaving 13 bases not matched to a gene. The germline CDR1 and CDR2 sequences are LNHDA and SQIVND (reference sequence). The CDR3 spells CASSPRQGLLLGYTF. The DNA of the CDR3 is TGTGCCAGTAGTCCGAGACAGGGGTTGCTATTAGGCTACACCTTC.

The DNA for the CDR3 is TGTGCCAGCAGTGGACTAGCGGGAGGGGCAGATACGCAGTATTTT. Residues: CASSGLAGGADTQYF. This sequence joins TRBV2 and TRBJ2-3; 14 nucleotides align to TRBD2. Trimming took 4 bases from V and 4 from J; bases not matched to a gene: 1. Germline CDR1 reads SNHLY; CDR2 reads FYNNEI. CDR3 length: 15 amino acids.

The chain links TRBV3-1 (or the pseudogene TRBV3-2) to TRBJ2-3, with D possibly being TRBD1 (6 bases). Germline V gives CDR1 LGHDT, CDR2 YNNKEL (reference sequence). The CDR3 sequence is 15 residues long. Deletions cut 4 bases from V and 4 bases from J, with 15 bases between. The CDR3 bases are TGTGCCAGCAGCCGCCAACCGACAGGCGCAGATACGCAGTATTTT. This encodes CASSRQPTGADTQYF.

V and J are TRBV7-6 and TRBJ2-5; no definite D call. Germline assignment: CDR1 SGHVS and CDR2 FNYEAQ. The CDR3 spans 13 residues. With 1 base removed from V and 7 bases from J, the gap between germline ends came to 10 bases. The CDR3 is CASSLVGTGTQYF. Here the CDR3 DNA reads TGTGCCAGCAGCTTAGTCGGTACTGGGACCCAGTACTTC. The complete variable domain, with remaining parts taken from reference TRBV7-6 and TRBJ2-5, reads GAGVSQSPRYKVTKRGQDVALRCDPISGHVSLYWYRQALGQGPEFLTYFNYEAQQDKSGLPNDRFSAERPEGSISTLTIQRTEQRDSAMYRCASSLVGTGTQYFGPGTRLLVL.

This clone showed up just once. The genes are TRBV6-1 and TRBJ1-1, with D unclear. Germline CDR1 MNHNS, CDR2 SASEGT. The CDR3 spans 11 residues. The V end lost 2 bases, the J end lost 5 bases, and 3 bases lay between the germline ends. As DNA, the CDR3 is TGTGCCAGCAGTGAACTAACTGAAGCTTTCTTT. Its translation: CASSELTEAFF.

The chain carries TRBV18 and TRBJ2-3; 8 bases fit TRBD2. The V segment lost 6 bases and the J segment 0 bases; nucleotides outside the gene matches: 8. The CDR3 totals 16 residues. The germline gives CDR1 KGHSH, CDR2 LQKENI. The CDR3 sequence: CASSPLVAGSTDTQYF. The CDR3 bases are TGTGCCAGCTCCCCGTTGGTAGCGGGAAGCACAGATACGCAGTATTTT.

This rearrangement joins TRBV11-2 to TRBJ2-2, with a tentative D call TRBD2 (6 bases). CDR3 length: 16 residues. Trimming took 6 bases from V and 7 from J, leaving 21 bases between them. CDR1 is SGHAT, CDR2 FQNNGV, per germline. The CDR3 DNA is TGTGCCAGCAGTCCTTCAATAGGTCTAGCGCTCGGGGAGCTGTTTTTT. Its translation: CASSPSIGLALGELFF.

This chain uses TRBV28 with TRBJ2-4; 16 bases match TRBD2. CDR3 size: 16 residues. With V trimmed by 6 bases and J by 8 bases, 7 bases remained unmatched. Germline V gene lookup returns CDR1 MDHEN and CDR2 SYDVKM. The CDR3 nucleotides read TGTGCCAGCAGCACTGGGACTAGCGGGAGGGGGTACATTCAGTACTTC. This sequence encodes CASSTGTSGRGYIQYF.